This TCR beta chain emerged from a study of blood T cell repertoires in COVID-19 (dated by TCRdb to 2020 to 2021). Study-wide context: Collaborator samples came from the United States, Italy and Spain and covered acute and convalescent phases of COVID-19. The material from the prospective study consisted of cDNA or gDNA derived from T cells, B-cell-depleted T cells, or PBMCs. Subjects who had been exposed to COVID-19, were actively infected with it, or had recovered from it provided the deeply sampled blood TCRbeta repertoires that made up the dataset. A freely available public database, intended as a resource for researchers studying the immune response to SARS-CoV-2, is where the repertoires were released. The samples were drawn from the first 160 participants of the ongoing ImmuneRACE study and from 950 to 1,500 subjects provided by 6 global collaborators. Nearly every sample came with metadata listing a de-identified subject ID, COVID-19 status, age in years and sex. Where available, HLA class I and class II types were taken from metadata supplied by the sample provider and were not determined by assay-based typing.

A note on this clone: Its cognate antigen has yet to be identified. No base qualities exist here, and no much larger clone lies one base off it.

Collaborating institutions collected whole blood in K2EDTA tubes following their own protocols. For TCRbeta analysis, collaborators shipped samples in one of three forms: frozen whole blood, isolated PBMCs, or DNA extracted from either of those sample types. The CDR3 spans 15 residues, from the cysteine through the phenylalanine. Of all the DNA, just the CDR3 is kept, 45 bases in frame from base 1. The germline V gene provides CDR1 MNHNS and CDR2 SASEGT. V is cut by 3 bases and J by 0 bases, and the space between the germline ends is 9 bases. The immunoSEQ Assay, a bias-controlled multiplex PCR, was used to amplify TCRbeta CDR3 regions from genomic DNA. Per the authors' processing: The number of nucleated cells in each sample was estimated from the amplification of reference gene primers within the assay. To quantify the absolute abundance of each unique TCRbeta CDR3 rearrangement, sequence reads were collapsed and filtered. For each sample, productive Simpson clonality was calculated as the square root of Simpson's diversity index across productive rearrangements. TCRdb retrieved this table from immuneACCESS and kept in-frame rearrangements only. Not all clones are present; in checked studies, unresolved V genes account for under half, and no reason is known for the remainder. V, J and clone size were drawn from that table, and D and trimming were deduced from the DNA. The sample has some 120,000 clones on record, around 80% of them singletons. Roughly 1.9% of the sample comes from the top ten.

Study-wide findings and limitations: Clinical and demographic metadata were provided uncurated, with the amount varying by source and participant.

The sample taken for sequencing was peripheral blood. Recombination connected TRBV6-1 to TRBJ2-4, and perhaps TRBD1 as D gene, on 7 matching bases. The receptor was isolated from a man between 70 and 80 years old with acute or convalescent COVID-19. CDR3 loop: CASSEQGGAKNIQYF. The nucleotide sequence reads TGTGCCAGCAGTGAGCAGGGGGGAGCCAAAAACATTCAGTACTTC.